A single sample is the source of the 30 T cell receptor beta chains below, sequenced in a study of CD8+CD57+ T cells in acquired aplastic anemia. The study profiled TCR beta VDJ and CDR3 using genomic DNA as template. TCRdb re-analysed the reads in MiXCR, keeping a single row per CDR3 protein. Among a few hundred thousand distinct CDR3 sequences listed, approximately 70% were seen once. The sequencing input was sorted CD4+, CD8+, or CD8+CD57+ T cells (not recorded which) from PBMCs. The receptors shown here come from a human donor in good health, serving as a control.

This chain connects TRBV6-5 to TRBJ1-1, with D maybe TRBD1 (6 bases). The CDR3 consists of 13 residues. Trimming stripped 10 bases from V and 1 base from J, with 13 bases between. Germline V gives CDR1 MNHEY, CDR2 SVGAGI. CDR3 residues: CATSGTQNTEAFF. CDR3 nucleotides: TGTGCCACCAGCGGGACACAGAACACTGAAGCTTTCTTT.

The rearrangement joins TRBV20-1 to TRBJ2-7; D is unresolved. V was cut by 4 bases and J by 3 bases, with 10 bases left in between. CDR1 and CDR2 (germline): DFQATT, SNEGSKA (reference sequence). This CDR3 is built from 12 residues. CDR3 sequence (DNA): TGCAGTGCTATGCCGGGCAGCTACGAGCAGTACTTC. This encodes CSAMPGSYEQYF.

V usage is TRBV6-6 and J usage is TRBJ2-5; D gene ambiguous. With 6 bases removed from V and 4 bases from J, the gap between germline ends came to 12 bases. This CDR3 is built from 13 residues. Germline V CDR1 and CDR2: MNHNY, SVGAGI (reference sequence). CDR3 in DNA: TGTGCCAGCAGCCCTAATCCGGGAGAGACCCAGTACTTC. It is translated as CASSPNPGETQYF.

As concerns this clonotype: The junction shows a germline mismatch at one end, possibly a read error. This chain's CDR3 is CASSLRSGLSAYEQYF. CDR3 coding DNA: TGCGCCAGCAGCCTTAGGTCCGGACTGAGCGCCTACGAGCAGTACTTC. The rearrangement uses TRBV7-9 and TRBJ2-7; D might be TRBD2 (5 bases). This CDR3 is built from 16 residues. CDR1 is SEHNR, CDR2 FQNEAQ, per germline (reference sequence).

Comments on this clonotype: Germline and junction disagree at one end, which may indicate a read error. This sequence joins TRBV7-6 and TRBJ1-1; D not resolved. CDR3 length equals 14 residues. Germline assignment: CDR1 SGHVS and CDR2 FNYEAQ. The CDR3 region is CASSLCLVMLAGEF. CDR3 sequence (DNA): TGTGCCAGCAGCTTATGCCTAGTCATGTTAGCCGGGGAGTTT.

The V gene is TRBV7-9, the J gene TRBJ1-6; the D is unclear. The CDR3 extends over 14 amino acids. Trimming shortened V by 6 bases and J by 8 bases, and 14 bases separated the two germline ends. Germline CDR1 SEHNR, CDR2 FQNEAQ (reference sequence). The CDR3 loop is CASSAGLGYSPLHF. The DNA for the CDR3 is TGTGCCAGCAGTGCAGGTCTCGGGTATTCACCCCTCCACTTT.

The chain uses TRBV5-1 and TRBJ1-1; 8 nucleotides match TRBD1. Germline V gene lookup returns CDR1 SGHRS and CDR2 YFSETQ. After removal of 1 base from V and 6 bases from J, the junction contained 5 bases not matched to a gene. This CDR3 comprises 14 residues. In nucleotides, the CDR3 is TGCGCCAGCAGCTTGTCTCGGACAGGGCCTGAAGCTTTCTTT. Translation gives CASSLSRTGPEAFF.

Details on this clonotype: At one of its ends the junction is not consistent with the germline gene, which may arise from a read error. The chain links TRBV19 to TRBJ2-6; D may be TRBD1 (5 bases). The CDR3 totals 16 residues. CDR1 and CDR2 (germline): LNHDA, SQIVND (reference sequence). This CDR3 is CASSLNRGSGANVLIF. CDR3 nucleotide sequence: TGTGCCAGTAGTCTGAACAGAGGCTCTGGGGCCAACGTCCTGATTTTC.

The chain uses TRBV5-1 and TRBJ2-3; 10 bases match TRBD1. CDR1 is SGHRS and CDR2 is YFSETQ in the germline V gene. This CDR3 comprises 14 residues. Germline trimming cut 4 bases from V and 7 bases from J; bases unmatched to any gene: 6. The CDR3 loop reads CASSQGQGNYTQYF. The CDR3 DNA follows: TGCGCCAGCAGCCAGGGACAGGGGAACTATACGCAGTATTTT.

In its sample, this clonotype was seen many times. The V call is TRBV12-3 or TRBV12-4, the J call TRBJ2-1, with 12 bases aligning to TRBD2. The CDR3 length is 16 residues. The V gene end was trimmed by 6 bases and the J gene end by 4 bases; junction bases not matched to a gene: 7. The CDR3 is CASRMASGGAYNEQFF. CDR3 nucleotide sequence: TGTGCCAGCAGGATGGCTAGCGGGGGGGCTTACAATGAGCAGTTCTTC.

As for this clonotype: An end of the junction differs from the germline gene, which may be a read error. CDR3 sequence: CASSTDMAWYNEQLF. In nucleotides, the CDR3 is TGTGCCAGCAGCACAGATATGGCGTGGTACAATGAGCAGCTCTTC. V gene TRBV7-2 combines with J gene TRBJ2-1; D gene uncertain. Germline assignment: CDR1 SGHTA and CDR2 FQGNSA. The CDR3 loop spans 15 amino acids.

On this clonotype: No DNA is shown, since the ends of the CDR3 on it are uncertain; the CDR3 is the one TCRdb lists. The CDR3 loop is CISVPEASDEQFF. The genes are TRBV7-5 and TRBJ2-1. TRBV7-5 is a listed pseudogene. 13 amino acids form the CDR3, both terminal residues included.

The chain combines TRBV25-1 with TRBJ2-5; no firm D call. CDR1 and CDR2 from the germline V gene are MGHDK and SYGVNS. Trimming cost V 0 bases and J 0 bases, with 8 bases left between them. The CDR3 totals 15 residues. In DNA, the CDR3 is TGTGCCAGCAGTGAATACGGAGTGTACCAAGAGACCCAGTACTTC. Residues: CASSEYGVYQETQYF. The full variable domain, with the rest looked up from reference TRBV25-1 and TRBJ2-5, is EADIYQTPRYLVIGTGKKITLECSQTMGHDKMYWYQQDPGMELHLIHYSYGVNSTEKGDLSSESTVSRIRTEHFPLTLESARPSHTSQYLCASSEYGVYQETQYFGPGTRLLVL.

Concerning this clonotype itself: Because the CDR3's place on the DNA is in doubt, the DNA is left out and the CDR3 is given as listed by TCRdb. The chain employs TRBV7-2 and TRBJ1-1. The CDR3 extends over 15 residues, inclusive of both ends. Germline V gene sequence: CDR1 SGHTA, CDR2 FQGNSA. Here the CDR3 reads CASSLGGFTEAFFFF.

Comments on this clonotype: Since the CDR3 does not end with the conserved phenylalanine or tryptophan, this likely comes from a read error. No DNA is shown, since the ends of the CDR3 on it are uncertain; the CDR3 is the one TCRdb lists. This chain connects TRBV7-9 to TRBJ1-6. The CDR3 length equals 13 residues, ends included. Germline V gene data show CDR1 as SEHNR and CDR2 as FQNEAQ (reference sequence). The CDR3 here is CASSFRGGSGANV.

This clonotype was recorded at least ten times. Being one base from a much bigger clone, this may be a read error. The chain links TRBV10-3 to TRBJ2-1; 12 bases are shared with TRBD1. Germline-derived CDR1 and CDR2 are ENHRY and SYGVKD. CDR3 size: 13 residues. CDR3 coding DNA: TGTGCCATCCGAGGGACAGGGGGCAATGAGCAGTCCTTC. Translated: CAIRGTGGNEQSF.

This chain joins TRBV10-3 and TRBJ2-5, with 10 bases lining up with TRBD2. Germline V gene sequence: CDR1 ENHRY, CDR2 SYGVKD. CDR3 length equals 16 residues. Unmatched junction bases numbered 9, after V lost 5 bases and J lost 3 bases. The CDR3 DNA is TGTGCCATCAGTTACAGCGGGGGGGAGCTAAAAGAGACCCAGTACTTC. Translating gives CAISYSGGELKETQYF.

The chain joins TRBV29-1 to TRBJ2-1, with 7 bases fitting TRBD2. The CDR3 runs 12 residues. Germline CDR1 and CDR2: SQVTM and ANQGSEA. Trimming took 8 bases from V and 5 from J; bases not matched to a gene: 6. DNA for the CDR3: TGCAGCCTTTCAGCGGGGCACAATGAGCAGTTCTTC. It specifies CSLSAGHNEQFF.

This clonotype came up a few times. A much more abundant neighbour one base away suggests this may be a read error. The chain uses TRBV10-3 and TRBJ1-2, with no clear D. V was pared by 10 bases and J by 6 bases, with 24 bases between. The CDR3 length is 15 residues. CDR1 and CDR2 (germline): ENHRY, SYGVKD. The CDR3 region has the DNA TGTGCCAGCTCCTACCTAGGTCGGGTTAGCCATGGCTACACCTTC. Encoded protein: CASSYLGRVSHGYTF.

This rearrangement joins TRBV20-1 to TRBJ2-7, with a tentative D call TRBD1 (5 bases). The germline CDR1 and CDR2 sequences are DFQATT and SNEGSKA (reference sequence). The CDR3 sequence is 16 residues long. The V gene lost 3 bases and the J gene lost 3 bases, with 21 bases spanning the gap. The CDR3 nucleotides are TGCAGTGCTAGGTTGGGCTATGGCTACAGGAGCTACGAGCAGTACTTC. Protein: CSARLGYGYRSYEQYF.

The rearrangement uses TRBV29-1 and TRBJ1-2; 8 bases fit TRBD1. The J segment lost 4 bases and the V segment lost 7 bases, leaving 11 bases of the junction unmatched. The V gene's germline CDR1 is SQVTM and CDR2 ANQGSEA. The CDR3 spans 14 residues. CDR3 amino acids: CSASAGGAVYGYTF. The CDR3 nucleotides read TGCAGCGCTTCTGCAGGGGGCGCGGTCTATGGCTACACCTTC.

This clonotype was observed a handful of times. In DNA, the CDR3 is TGCAGCGTTGAGACGGAAAGTCGGGAGACCCAGTACTTC. Translation gives CSVETESRETQYF. This rearrangement joins TRBV29-1 to TRBJ2-5; the D is unclear. Germline CDR1 SQVTM, CDR2 ANQGSEA. This CDR3 region has 13 residues. V shed 3 bases and J shed 5 bases, with 13 bases lying between them.

This chain links TRBV5-1 with TRBJ1-1; maybe TRBD1 (5 bases). This CDR3 region has 14 residues. The germline V gene has CDR1 SGHRS and CDR2 YFSETQ. Trimming took 0 bases from V and 7 from J, leaving 13 bases between them. CDR3 protein: CASSLGRVDSEAFF. Here the CDR3 DNA reads TGCGCCAGCAGCTTGGGGCGAGTAGACAGTGAAGCTTTCTTT.

A note on this clonotype: A read error may produce the germline difference seen at one junction end. The chain joins TRBV25-1 to TRBJ1-4; tentative D call: TRBD1 (5 bases). Germline CDR1 reads MGHDK; CDR2 reads SYGVNS. The CDR3 loop spans 14 amino acids. The CDR3 DNA reads as TGCGCCAGCAGTTTGGCCAGGGTTTCTGAAAAACTGTACTTT. Amino acid sequence: CASSLARVSEKLYF.

The chain couples TRBV7-2 to TRBJ1-5; D possibly corresponds to TRBD1 (5 bases). Germline V lookup: CDR1 SGHTA, CDR2 FQGNSA. CDR3 size: 15 residues. Trimming left V 3 bases short and J 16 bases short, with 25 bases between. CDR3 DNA: TGTGCCAGCAGCTTCAAGGGACCTGAAGCTCTCTTTGGACATTTT. Translated: CASSFKGPEALFGHF.

This chain links TRBV6-5 with TRBJ2-1, with 11 bases matching TRBD1. With 0 bases clipped from V and 12 bases from J, the junction kept 7 bases outside the gene matches. Germline loops: CDR1 MNHEY, CDR2 SVGAGI. The CDR3 is made up of 15 amino acids. CDR3 coding DNA: TGTGCCAGCAGTTACTCCAGGACAGGGGGCAGTGGGCAGTTCTTC. Protein product: CASSYSRTGGSGQFF.

The gene calls are TRBV7-2 and TRBJ2-7, with 9 bases identical to TRBD1. V was clipped by 6 bases and J by 6 bases; unmatched bases: 12. The CDR3 covers 15 residues. Per germline, CDR1 SGHTA and CDR2 FQGNSA. In DNA form, the CDR3 reads TGTGCCAGCAGTCATCCAGGACAGGGGATCTGCGAGCAGTACTTC. Its protein product is CASSHPGQGICEQYF.

Ten or more counts support this clonotype. The chain couples TRBV4-3 to TRBJ2-7, with 10 bases fitting TRBD1. CDR1 is LGHNA and CDR2 is YSLEER in the germline V gene. This CDR3 region has 16 residues. Trimming cost V 1 base and J 5 bases; bases outside gene matches: 8. As DNA, the CDR3 is TGCGCCAGCAGCCAAGGACCGGGACAGGGGAAAAACGAGCAGTACTTC. Translated: CASSQGPGQGKNEQYF.

This clonotype was observed a handful of times. This rearrangement joins TRBV20-1 to TRBJ2-7; D perhaps matches TRBD2 (5 bases). The CDR3 covers 15 residues. From germline, CDR1 is DFQATT and CDR2 SNEGSKA (reference sequence). Trimming removed 0 bases from V and 0 bases from J, with 12 bases in between. The CDR3 region is CSARDPAGSSYEQYF. CDR3 coding DNA: TGCAGTGCTAGAGATCCGGCGGGTAGCTCCTACGAGCAGTACTTC.

Comments on this clonotype: At one end the junction does not follow the germline gene, possibly because of a read error. The rearrangement uses TRBV7-2 and TRBJ2-1; D possibly corresponds to TRBD2 (5 bases). Germline assignment: CDR1 SGHTA and CDR2 FQGNSA. CDR3 size: 14 residues. This chain's CDR3 is CASSTHGSDNDQFF. The CDR3 DNA reads TGTGCCAGCAGCACCCATGGGAGCGACAATGACCAGTTTTTC.